Sequencing of this TCR beta chain was carried out in a study of blood T cell repertoires in COVID-19 (dated by TCRdb to 2020 to 2021). Describing the broader study: Collaborator samples came from the United States, Italy and Spain and covered acute and convalescent phases of COVID-19. Samples were obtained from the ongoing ImmuneRACE study (first 160 participants) and from approximately 1,200 subjects provided by 6 global collaborators. Sample metadata almost always included a de-identified subject ID, COVID-19 status, age in years and sex. Subjects who had been exposed to COVID-19, were actively infected with it, or had recovered from it provided the deeply sampled blood TCRbeta repertoires that made up the dataset. The material from the prospective study consisted of cDNA or gDNA derived from T cells, B-cell-depleted T cells, or PBMCs. Where HLA class I and class II types were available, the types were taken from metadata supplied by the sample provider, not from assay-based typing. The repertoires were released in a freely available public database intended as a resource for research on the immune response to SARS-CoV-2.

General study outcomes and caveats: How much clinical and demographic metadata was included differed by source and by participant, and the metadata was provided uncurated.

The collaborating institutions used their own protocols to collect whole blood in K2EDTA tubes. For TCRbeta analysis, collaborators shipped samples in one of three forms: frozen whole blood, isolated PBMCs, or DNA extracted from either of those sample types. Including the terminal cysteine and phenylalanine, the CDR3 comprises 18 residues. Just CDR3 DNA is preserved here, 54 bases in frame from base 1. CDR1 MGHDK and CDR2 SYGVNS are derived from the germline V gene. V has 3 bases trimmed and J has 7 bases trimmed; junction bases matching no gene number 18. The immunoSEQ Assay, a bias-controlled multiplex PCR, was used to amplify TCRbeta CDR3 regions from genomic DNA. In the original analysis: The number of nucleated cells in each sample was estimated by amplification of reference gene primers within the assay. To quantify the absolute abundance of each unique TCRbeta CDR3 rearrangement, sequence reads were collapsed and filtered. For each sample, productive Simpson clonality was calculated by taking the square root of Simpson's diversity index across productive rearrangements. In its TCRdb copy, this immuneACCESS table keeps in-frame sequences only and misses some clones. Where compared with another copy, unresolved V genes explain less than half of these, and the others have no known cause. The DNA was the basis for D and trimming; V, J and clone size are from that table. Recorded for this sample are approximately 83,000 clones; around four fifths of them occurred a single time. The ten largest clones take up around 3.7% of the sample.

With regard to this clone: What antigen it recognizes has not been identified. No per-base quality is available; no much larger clone lies one base away.

Sequencing was carried out using peripheral blood. This clonotype was obtained from a man aged 45-65 years with acute or convalescent COVID-19. This sequence uses TRBV25-1 and TRBJ1-2; a stretch of 9 junction bases matches TRBD1. The CDR3 reads as follows: CASSDRGGTGTFGRGYTF. Here is the DNA: TGTGCCAGCAGTGACAGGGGGGGGACAGGGACTTTTGGTCGTGGCTACACCTTC.